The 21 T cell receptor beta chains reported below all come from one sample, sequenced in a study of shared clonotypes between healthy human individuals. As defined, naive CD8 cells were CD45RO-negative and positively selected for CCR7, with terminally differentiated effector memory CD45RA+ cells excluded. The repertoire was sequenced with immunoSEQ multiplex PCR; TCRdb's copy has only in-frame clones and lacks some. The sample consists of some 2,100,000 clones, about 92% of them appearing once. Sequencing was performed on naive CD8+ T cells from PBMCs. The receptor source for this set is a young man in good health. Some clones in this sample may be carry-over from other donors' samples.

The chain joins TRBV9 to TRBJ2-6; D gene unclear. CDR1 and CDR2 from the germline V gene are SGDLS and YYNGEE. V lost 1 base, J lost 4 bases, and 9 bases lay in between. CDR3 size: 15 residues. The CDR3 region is CASSVPLTGANVLTF. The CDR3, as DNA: TGTGCCAGCAGCGTACCCCTAACCGGGGCCAACGTCCTGACTTTC.

The CDR3 bases are TGTGCCAGCAGCTTCAGGGACGCTCACTACGAGCAGTACTTC. Translating it yields CASSFRDAHYEQYF. V usage is TRBV5-6 and J usage is TRBJ2-5, with D perhaps assigned TRBD1 or TRBD2 (5 bases each). The J call may not be correct, given that the DNA end is closer to TRBJ2-7. Germline V lookup: CDR1 SGHDT, CDR2 YYEEEE. The CDR3 totals 14 residues.

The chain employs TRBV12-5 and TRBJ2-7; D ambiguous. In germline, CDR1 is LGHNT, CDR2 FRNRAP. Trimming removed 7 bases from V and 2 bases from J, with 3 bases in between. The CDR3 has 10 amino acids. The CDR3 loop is CASATYEQYF. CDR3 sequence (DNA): TGTGCTAGTGCCACCTACGAGCAGTACTTC.

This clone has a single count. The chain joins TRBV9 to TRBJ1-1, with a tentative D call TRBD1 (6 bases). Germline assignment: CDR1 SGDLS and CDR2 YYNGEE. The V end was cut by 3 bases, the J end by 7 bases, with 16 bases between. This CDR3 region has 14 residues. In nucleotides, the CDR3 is TGTGCCAGCAGCGCTTTCGACAGGATCGGTGAAGCTTTCTTT. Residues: CASSAFDRIGEAFF. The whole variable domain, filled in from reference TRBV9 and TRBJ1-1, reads DSGVTQTPKHLITATGQRVTLRCSPRSGDLSVYWYQQSLDQGLQFLIQYYNGEERAKGNILERFSAQQFPDLHSELNLSSLELGDSALYFCASSAFDRIGEAFFGQGTRLTVV.

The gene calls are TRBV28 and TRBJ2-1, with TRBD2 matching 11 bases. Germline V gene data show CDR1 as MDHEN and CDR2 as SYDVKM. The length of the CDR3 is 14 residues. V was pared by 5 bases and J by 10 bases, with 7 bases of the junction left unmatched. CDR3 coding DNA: TGTGCCAGCAGTCTTAGCGGGAGGGCCGGGGAGCAGTTCTTC. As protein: CASSLSGRAGEQFF.

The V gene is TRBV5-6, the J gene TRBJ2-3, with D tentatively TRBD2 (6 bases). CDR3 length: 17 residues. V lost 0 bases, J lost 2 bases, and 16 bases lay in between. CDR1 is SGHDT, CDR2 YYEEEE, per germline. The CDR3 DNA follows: TGTGCCAGCAGCTTGGATTCTTGGGGAGGTGTCACAGATACGCAGTATTTT. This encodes CASSLDSWGGVTDTQYF.

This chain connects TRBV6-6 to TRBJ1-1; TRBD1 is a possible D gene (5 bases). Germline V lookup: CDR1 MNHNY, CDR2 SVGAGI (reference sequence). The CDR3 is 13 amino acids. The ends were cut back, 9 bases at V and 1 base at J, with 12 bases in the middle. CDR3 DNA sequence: TGTGCCAGTAACCCAGGGAGGAACACTGAAGCTTTCTTT. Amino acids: CASNPGRNTEAFF.

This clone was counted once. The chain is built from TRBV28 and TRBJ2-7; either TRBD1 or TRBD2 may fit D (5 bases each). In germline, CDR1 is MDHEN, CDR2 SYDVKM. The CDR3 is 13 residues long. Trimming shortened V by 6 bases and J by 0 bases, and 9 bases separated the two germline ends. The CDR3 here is CASSKGSSYEQYF. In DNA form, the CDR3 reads TGTGCCAGCAGCAAGGGGAGCTCCTACGAGCAGTACTTC.

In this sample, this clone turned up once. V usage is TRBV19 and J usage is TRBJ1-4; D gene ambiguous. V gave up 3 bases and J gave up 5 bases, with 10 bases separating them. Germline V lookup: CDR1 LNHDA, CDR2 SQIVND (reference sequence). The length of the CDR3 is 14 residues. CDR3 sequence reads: CASSIRVQNEKLFF. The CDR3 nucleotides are TGTGCCAGTAGTATTAGGGTCCAAAATGAAAAACTGTTTTTT.

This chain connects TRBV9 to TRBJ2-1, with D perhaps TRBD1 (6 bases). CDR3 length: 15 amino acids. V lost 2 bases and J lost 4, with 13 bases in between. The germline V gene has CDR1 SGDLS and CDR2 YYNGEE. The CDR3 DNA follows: TGTGCCAGCAGCGTTACCGGGACAAGTTACAATGAGCAGTTCTTC. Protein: CASSVTGTSYNEQFF.

The CDR3 loop is CASSSPVEAGTEAFF. CDR3 DNA: TGTGCCAGCAGTTCCCCGGTGGAGGCGGGCACTGAAGCTTTCTTT. This chain uses TRBV28 with TRBJ1-1; D gene ambiguous. V was clipped by 4 bases and J by 4 bases, with 16 bases between them. Germline V gene lookup returns CDR1 MDHEN and CDR2 SYDVKM. There are 15 residues in the CDR3.

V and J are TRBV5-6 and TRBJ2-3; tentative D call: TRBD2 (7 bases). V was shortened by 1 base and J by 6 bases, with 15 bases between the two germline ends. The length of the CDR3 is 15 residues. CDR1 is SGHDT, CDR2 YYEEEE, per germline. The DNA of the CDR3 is TGTGCCAGCAGCTTGTCGGGGGGCCCACTGGATACGCAGTATTTT. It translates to CASSLSGGPLDTQYF.

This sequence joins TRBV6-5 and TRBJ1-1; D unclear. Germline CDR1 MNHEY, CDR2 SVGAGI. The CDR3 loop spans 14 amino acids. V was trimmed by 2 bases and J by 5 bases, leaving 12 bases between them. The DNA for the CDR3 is TGTGCCAGCAGTTACGCGGGGAAGGGAACTGAAGCTTTCTTT. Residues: CASSYAGKGTEAFF.

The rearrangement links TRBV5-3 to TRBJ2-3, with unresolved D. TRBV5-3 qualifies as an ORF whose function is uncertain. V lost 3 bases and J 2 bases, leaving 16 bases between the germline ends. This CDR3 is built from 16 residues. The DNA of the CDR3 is TGTGCCAGAAGCTCTATGCTCCTGATCTACACAGATACGCAGTATTTT. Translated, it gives CARSSMLLIYTDTQYF.

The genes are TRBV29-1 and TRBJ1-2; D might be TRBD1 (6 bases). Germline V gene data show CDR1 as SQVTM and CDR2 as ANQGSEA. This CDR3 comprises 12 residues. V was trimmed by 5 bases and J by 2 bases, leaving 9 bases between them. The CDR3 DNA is TGCAGCGTTCAGGACAGCAACTATGGCTACACCTTC. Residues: CSVQDSNYGYTF. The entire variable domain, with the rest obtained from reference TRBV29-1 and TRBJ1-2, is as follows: SAVISQKPSRDICQRGTSLTIQCQVDSQVTMMFWYRQQPGQSLTLIATANQGSEATYESGFVIDKFPISRPNLTFSTLTVSNMSPEDSSIYLCSVQDSNYGYTFGSGTRLTVV.

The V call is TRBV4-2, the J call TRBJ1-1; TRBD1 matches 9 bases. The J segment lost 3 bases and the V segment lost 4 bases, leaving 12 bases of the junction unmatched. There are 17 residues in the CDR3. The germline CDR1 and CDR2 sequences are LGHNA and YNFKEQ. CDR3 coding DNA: TGTGCCAGCAGCCCCAGGATAACAGGGGGCGAAGACACTGAAGCTTTCTTT. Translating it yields CASSPRITGGEDTEAFF.

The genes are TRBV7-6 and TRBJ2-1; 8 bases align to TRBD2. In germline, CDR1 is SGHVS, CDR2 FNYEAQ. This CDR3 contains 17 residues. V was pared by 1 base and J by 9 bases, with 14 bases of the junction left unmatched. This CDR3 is CASSLVRRAGVNGEQFF. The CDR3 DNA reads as TGTGCCAGCAGCTTAGTGCGGAGAGCGGGGGTGAATGGTGAGCAGTTCTTC.

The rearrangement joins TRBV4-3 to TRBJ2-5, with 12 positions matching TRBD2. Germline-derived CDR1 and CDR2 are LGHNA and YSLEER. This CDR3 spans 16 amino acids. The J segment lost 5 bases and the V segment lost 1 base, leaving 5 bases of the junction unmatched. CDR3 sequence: CASSQAPSGGEETQYF. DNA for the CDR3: TGCGCCAGCAGCCAAGCGCCTAGCGGGGGGGAGGAGACCCAGTACTTC.

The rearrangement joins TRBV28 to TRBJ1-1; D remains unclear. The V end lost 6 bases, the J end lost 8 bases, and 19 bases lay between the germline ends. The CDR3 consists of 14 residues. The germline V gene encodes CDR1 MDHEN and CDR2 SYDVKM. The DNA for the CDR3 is TGTGCCAGCAGGATGACTTCCCGGGCGTCGGAAGCTTTCTTT. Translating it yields CASRMTSRASEAFF.

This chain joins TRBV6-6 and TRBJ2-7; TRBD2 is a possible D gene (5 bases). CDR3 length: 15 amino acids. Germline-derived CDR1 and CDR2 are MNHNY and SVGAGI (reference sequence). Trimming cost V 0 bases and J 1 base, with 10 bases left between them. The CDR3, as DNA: TGTGCCAGCAGTTACTCGGGAGCCAATTCCTACGAGCAGTACTTC. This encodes CASSYSGANSYEQYF.

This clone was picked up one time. In nucleotides, the CDR3 is TGCGCCAGCAGTCACAGGGTAGGGATGAACACTGAAGCTTTCTTT. This translates into CASSHRVGMNTEAFF. J is TRBJ1-1 and V is TRBV4-1, with D perhaps TRBD1 (6 bases). Germline values: CDR1 MGHRA, CDR2 YSYEKL. Trimming removed 6 bases from V and 0 bases from J, with 14 bases in between. CDR3 length equals 15 residues.